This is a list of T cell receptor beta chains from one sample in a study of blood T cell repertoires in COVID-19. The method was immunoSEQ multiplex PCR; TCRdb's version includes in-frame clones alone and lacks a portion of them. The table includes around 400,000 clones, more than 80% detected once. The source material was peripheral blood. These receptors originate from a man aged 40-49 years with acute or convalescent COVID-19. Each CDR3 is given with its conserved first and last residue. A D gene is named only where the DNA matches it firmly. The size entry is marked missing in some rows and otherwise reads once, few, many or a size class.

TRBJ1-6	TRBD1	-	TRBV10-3	CAISESAGQGPVHF	TGTGCCATCAGTGAGTCTGCAGGACAGGGGCCGGTCCACTTT
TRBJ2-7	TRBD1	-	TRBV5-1	CASSSTGTAVEQYF	TGCGCCAGCAGCAGTACCGGGACAGCTGTTGAGCAGTACTTC
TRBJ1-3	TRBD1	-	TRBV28	CASSRGLGNTIYF	TGTGCCAGCAGTAGGGGGCTTGGAAACACCATATATTTT
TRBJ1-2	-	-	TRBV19	CARGRNYGYTF	TGTGCCAGGGGCCGAAACTATGGCTACACCTTC
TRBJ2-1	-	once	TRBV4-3	CASSQDRISSYNEQFF	TGCGCCAGCAGCCAAGATAGAATCTCTTCCTACAATGAGCAGTTCTTC
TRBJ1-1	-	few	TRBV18	CASSLGRRELGTEAFF	TGTGCCAGCTCACTTGGGAGGCGGGAACTTGGGACTGAAGCTTTCTTT
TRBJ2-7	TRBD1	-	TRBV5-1	CASSRRDRGPGEQYF	TGCGCCAGCAGCAGGAGGGACAGGGGGCCGGGTGAGCAGTACTTC
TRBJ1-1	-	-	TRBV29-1	CSAERTANTEAFF	TGCAGCGCCGAACGGACAGCGAACACTGAAGCTTTCTTT
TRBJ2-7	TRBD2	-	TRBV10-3	CAISLAGGPSEQYF	TGTGCCATCAGTCTAGCGGGAGGTCCCTCCGAGCAGTACTTC
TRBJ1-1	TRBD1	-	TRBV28	CASRPGDSANTEAFF	TGTGCCAGCAGACCGGGGGACAGCGCGAACACTGAAGCTTTCTTT
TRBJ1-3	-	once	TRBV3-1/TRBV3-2	CASSLPISGYENTIYF	TGTGCCAGCAGCCTTCCCATTTCAGGGTATGAAAACACCATATATTTT
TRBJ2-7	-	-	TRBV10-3	CAIASGGIYEQYF	TGTGCCATTGCCTCGGGGGGCATATACGAGCAGTACTTC
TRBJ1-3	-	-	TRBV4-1	CASSQATYRTSGNTIYF	TGCGCCAGCAGCCAGGCCACTTACAGGACCTCTGGAAACACCATATATTTT
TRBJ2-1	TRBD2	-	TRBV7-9	CASSPYTGLASNNEQFF	TGTGCCAGCAGCCCCTACACGGGACTAGCCAGTAACAATGAGCAGTTCTTC
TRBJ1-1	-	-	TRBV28	CASRRRQTGYTEAFF	TGTGCCAGCCGACGGAGGCAAACTGGGTACACTGAAGCTTTCTTT
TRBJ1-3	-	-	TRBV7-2	CASSASGPGNTIYF	TGTGCCAGCAGCGCAAGCGGGCCAGGAAACACCATATATTTT
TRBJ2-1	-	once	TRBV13	CASSGIASTTRSYNEQFF	TGTGCCAGCAGTGGAATAGCATCTACAACCCGCTCCTACAATGAGCAGTTCTTC
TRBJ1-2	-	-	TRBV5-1	CASSYWPPATKGGYTF	TGCGCCAGCAGCTACTGGCCGCCGGCTACGAAGGGGGGCTACACCTTC
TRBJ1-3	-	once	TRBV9	CASSSTISGNTIYF	TGTGCCAGCAGCTCTACGATCTCTGGAAACACCATATATTTT
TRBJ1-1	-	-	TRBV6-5	CASSLGDEAFF	TGTGCCAGCAGTTTGGGAGATGAAGCTTTCTTT
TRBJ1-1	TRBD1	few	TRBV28	CASRHRQGANTEAFF	TGTGCCAGCAGGCACCGTCAGGGGGCAAACACTGAAGCTTTCTTT
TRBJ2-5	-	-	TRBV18	CASSPYGGASETQYF	TGTGCCAGCTCACCATATGGCGGGGCGTCGGAGACCCAGTACTTC
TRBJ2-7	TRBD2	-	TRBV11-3	CASSRSGRHSYEQYF	TGTGCCAGCAGCAGGAGCGGGAGGCACTCCTACGAGCAGTACTTC
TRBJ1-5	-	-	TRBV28	CASRGPNQPQHF	TGTGCCAGCAGGGGGCCCAATCAGCCCCAGCATTTT
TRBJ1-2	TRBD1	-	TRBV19	CASSGGQKIPEFYTF	TGTGCCAGTAGTGGGGGACAGAAGATTCCTGAATTCTACACCTTC
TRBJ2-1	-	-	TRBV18	CASSLTGTSYNEQFF	TGTGCCAGCTCTCTAACCGGGACAAGTTACAATGAGCAGTTCTTC
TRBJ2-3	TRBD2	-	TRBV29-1	CSVALAGGTDTQYF	TGCAGCGTTGCCCTAGCGGGGGGGACAGATACGCAGTATTTT
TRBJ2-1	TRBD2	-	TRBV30	CAWSVMASGDEQFF	TGTGCCTGGAGTGTAATGGCTAGCGGCGATGAGCAGTTCTTC
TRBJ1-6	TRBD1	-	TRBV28	CASSLWSLQTGNSPLHF	TGTGCCAGCAGTTTATGGTCCCTCCAGACAGGGAACTCACCCCTCCACTTT
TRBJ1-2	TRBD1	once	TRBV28	CASSIDRGDGYTF	TGTGCCAGCAGTATCGACAGGGGAGATGGCTACACCTTC
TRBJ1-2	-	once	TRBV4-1	CASSQVLPRGGYTF	TGCGCCAGCAGCCAAGTACTCCCACGAGGAGGCTACACCTTC
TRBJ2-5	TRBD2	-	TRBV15	CATSRALAGRTLQETQYF	TGTGCCACCAGCAGGGCACTAGCGGGACGGACCCTACAAGAGACCCAGTACTTC
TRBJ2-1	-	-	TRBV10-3	CAISESDGGTYNEQFF	TGTGCCATCAGTGAGTCAGACGGAGGGACCTACAATGAGCAGTTCTTC
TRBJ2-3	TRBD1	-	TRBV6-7	CASSTPGQESTDTQYF	TGTGCCAGCAGTACCCCGGGACAGGAATCCACAGATACGCAGTATTTT
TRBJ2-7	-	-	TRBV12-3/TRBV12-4	CASSPPGLYEQYF	TGTGCCAGCAGCCCACCGGGACTTTACGAGCAGTACTTC
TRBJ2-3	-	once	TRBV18	CASSREAGGRTDTQYF	TGTGCCAGCTCACGGGAAGCGGGCGGACGCACAGATACGCAGTATTTT
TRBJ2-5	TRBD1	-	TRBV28	CASTTLGRTGRETQYF	TGTGCCAGCACCACCTTGGGAAGGACAGGGCGAGAGACCCAGTACTTC
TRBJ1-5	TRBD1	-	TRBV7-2	CASSPGTGGQPQHF	TGTGCCAGCAGCCCCGGGACAGGGGGACAGCCCCAGCATTTT
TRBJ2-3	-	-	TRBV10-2	CAILKAGQGDTQYF	TGCGCCATCCTTAAGGCAGGGCAAGGAGATACGCAGTATTTT
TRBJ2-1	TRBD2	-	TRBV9	CASSVGGVTVEQFF	TGTGCCAGCAGCGTCGGGGGGGTAACGGTTGAGCAGTTCTTC
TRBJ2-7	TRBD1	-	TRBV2	CASSERTGLFEQYF	TGTGCCAGCAGTGAAAGGACAGGTTTGTTCGAGCAGTACTTC
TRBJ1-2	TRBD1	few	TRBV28	CASLSDRNYGYTF	TGTGCCAGCTTATCGGACAGGAACTATGGCTACACCTTC
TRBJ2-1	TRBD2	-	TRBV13	CASSLGQAGGISYNEQFF	TGTGCCAGCAGCTTAGGCCAAGCGGGAGGGATCTCCTACAATGAGCAGTTCTTC
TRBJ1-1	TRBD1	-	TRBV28	CASSLYGTGNTEAFF	TGTGCCAGCAGCCTTTACGGGACAGGGAACACTGAAGCTTTCTTT
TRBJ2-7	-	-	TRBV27	CASSFTVLTSYEQYF	TGTGCCAGCAGTTTCACTGTATTAACCTCCTACGAGCAGTACTTC
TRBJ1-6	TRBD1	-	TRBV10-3	CAISGDRDSPLHF	TGTGCCATCAGTGGGGACAGGGATTCACCCCTCCACTTT
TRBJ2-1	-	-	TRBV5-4	CASSLVGSEQFF	TGTGCCAGCAGCTTGGTTGGGAGCGAGCAGTTCTTC
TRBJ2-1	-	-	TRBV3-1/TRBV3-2	CASSQDPPGVLYNEQFF	TGTGCCAGCAGCCAAGATCCCCCCGGGGTCCTGTACAATGAGCAGTTCTTC
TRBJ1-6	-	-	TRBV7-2	CASSGGAGSPLHF	TGTGCCAGTAGCGGGGGGGCTGGTTCACCCCTCCACTTT
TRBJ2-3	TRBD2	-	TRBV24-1	CATSDLTSGVIGDTQYF	TGTGCCACCAGTGATTTGACTAGCGGGGTGATTGGGGATACGCAGTATTTT
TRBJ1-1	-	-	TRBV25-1	CASSPDRNLIEDTEAFF	TGTGCCAGCAGTCCCGACAGGAACCTCATCGAGGACACTGAAGCTTTCTTT
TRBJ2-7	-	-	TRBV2	CASSVARGLEQYF	TGTGCCAGCAGTGTTGCCAGGGGCTTAGAGCAGTACTTC
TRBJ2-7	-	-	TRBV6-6	CASSSPRGGLEQYF	TGTGCCAGCAGTTCCCCCCGGGGAGGCCTCGAGCAGTACTTC
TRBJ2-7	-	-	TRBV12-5	CASGLVWGSSGYEQYF	TGTGCTAGTGGTTTGGTATGGGGTTCGTCGGGGTACGAGCAGTACTTC
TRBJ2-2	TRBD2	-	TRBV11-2	CASSPAVAGVTGELFF	TGTGCCAGCAGCCCGGCGGTAGCGGGAGTAACCGGGGAGCTGTTTTTT
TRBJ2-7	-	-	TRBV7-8	CASSLARREITYEQYF	TGTGCCAGCAGCTTAGCGAGGAGGGAGATAACCTACGAGCAGTACTTC
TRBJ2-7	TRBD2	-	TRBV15	CATSLGLATYEQYF	TGTGCCACCAGCCTAGGACTAGCAACCTACGAGCAGTACTTC
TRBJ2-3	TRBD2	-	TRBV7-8	CASNIGGTDTQYF	TGTGCCAGCAACATCGGGGGGACAGATACGCAGTATTTT